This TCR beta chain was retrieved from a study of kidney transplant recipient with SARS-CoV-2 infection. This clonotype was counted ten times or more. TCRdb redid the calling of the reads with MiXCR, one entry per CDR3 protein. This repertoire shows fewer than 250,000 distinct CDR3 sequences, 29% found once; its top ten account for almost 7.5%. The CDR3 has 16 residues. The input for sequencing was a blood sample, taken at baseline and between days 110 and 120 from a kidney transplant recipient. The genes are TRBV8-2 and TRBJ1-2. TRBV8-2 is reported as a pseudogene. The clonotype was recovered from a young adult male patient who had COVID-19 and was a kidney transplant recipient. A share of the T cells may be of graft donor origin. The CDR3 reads CGSIRCDSRKTYGYTF. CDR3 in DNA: TGTGGCAGTATCCGGTGTGATAGCCGAAAGACCTATGGCTACACCTTC.